The rows below give T cell receptor beta chains drawn from one sample of a study of CD8 T cells in ankylosing spondylitis. MiXCR was run by TCRdb on the 5' RACE reads, yielding one entry per CDR3 protein. The data contain fewer than 450,000 distinct CDR3 sequences, roughly a sixth of them singletons. The sequencing sample was made of blood, either unsorted or a sorted T cell fraction (not recorded which). These receptors originate from a male donor with ankylosing spondylitis. The CDR3 runs from the conserved cysteine through the conserved F or W. The D gene is left open where the match is weak. Clone size appears in some rows only: once, few, many, or a class for an expanded clone.

DNA	CDR3	J	size	D	V
TGTGCCAGTCTCGACAGGGGAGAAATTTTAGCTTTCTTT	CASLDRGEILAFF	TRBJ1-1	few	TRBD1	TRBV9
TGTGCCAGCAGCTTAGTTGCTAGCGGGGGGAGCACAGATACGCAGTATTTT	CASSLVASGGSTDTQYF	TRBJ2-3	many	TRBD2	TRBV11-2
TGTGCCAGCAGCTTCGGGGGACAGGGAGGATCACCCCTCCACTTT	CASSFGGQGGSPLHF	TRBJ1-6	-	TRBD1	TRBV11-3
TGTGCCAGCAGTTTAACAGCAAGCTCCTACGAGCAGTACTTC	CASSLTASSYEQYF	TRBJ2-7	-	-	TRBV12-3/TRBV12-4
TGTGCCAGCACCCCAAAGCGGGGCCGCACAGATACGCAGTATTTT	CASTPKRGRTDTQYF	TRBJ2-3	few	TRBD2	TRBV12-3/TRBV12-4
TGTGCCTGGAGTGTCCCGGGGGGGGCGAGTAGCTTC	CAWSVPGGASSF	TRBJ2-7	few	TRBD2	TRBV30
TGTGCCAGCACAAAAGAGACAGGGGTCGTTGACACTGAAGCTTTCTTT	CASTKETGVVDTEAFF	TRBJ1-1	many	TRBD1	TRBV18
TGCAGTGTTTATCGGACAGGGCGGCAAGAGACCCAGTACTTC	CSVYRTGRQETQYF	TRBJ2-5	-	TRBD1	TRBV20-1
TGTGCCAGCAGCGGGACAGGGGTAGGCAATGAGCAGTTCTTC	CASSGTGVGNEQFF	TRBJ2-1	-	TRBD1	TRBV7-2
TGTGCCAGCACAGTCGGGGTTCCCAATCAGCCCCAGCATTTT	CASTVGVPNQPQHF	TRBJ1-5	few	-	TRBV6-1
TGTGCCAGCAGCCCCCGGGGAGCGAGCTCCTACAATGAGCAGTTCTTC	CASSPRGASSYNEQFF	TRBJ2-1	many	-	TRBV9
TGTGCCAGCAGCTTGGAGGCGGGAGCTGGAGGCTACACCTTC	CASSLEAGAGGYTF	TRBJ1-2	few	-	TRBV5-5
TGTGCCAGCAGTTACTTCGGTGAGGGTGGTTCACCCCTCCACTTT	CASSYFGEGGSPLHF	TRBJ1-6	few	-	TRBV6-5
TGTGCCACCAGTGATCAGTACGAGCAGTACTTC	CATSDQYEQYF	TRBJ2-7	few	-	TRBV24-1
TGTGCCAGCAGTGAGGGTCCCACCGGGGAGCTGTTTTTT	CASSEGPTGELFF	TRBJ2-2	-	-	TRBV25-1
TGTGCCAGCAGTTTAATGGCAGGGTCTAGAAACACCATATATTTT	CASSLMAGSRNTIYF	TRBJ1-3	many	-	TRBV12-3/TRBV12-4
TGTGCCTGGAGTGCAGGAGGTGGAAACACCATATATTTT	CAWSAGGGNTIYF	TRBJ1-3	-	-	TRBV30
TGCGCCAGCAGCGGCACAGACTACGAGCAGTACTTC	CASSGTDYEQYF	TRBJ2-7	few	-	TRBV5-1
TGTGCCAGCAGCTTAGCGGCTAGCGGGATTCCGGGTGAGCAGTACTTC	CASSLAASGIPGEQYF	TRBJ2-7	-	TRBD2	TRBV7-3
TGTGCCAGCAGTTACGCTAGCGGGGGTAACGGGGAGCTGTTTTTT	CASSYASGGNGELFF	TRBJ2-2	-	TRBD2	TRBV6-5
TGCGCCAGCAGCCAGGAGCCATACAGTGGCAATCAGCCCCAGCATTTT	CASSQEPYSGNQPQHF	TRBJ1-5	-	-	TRBV4-1
TGTGCCAGCAGTTACTCCTCCGGGGGGACAGGGAAACTAGCCAAAAACATTCAGTACTTC	CASSYSSGGTGKLAKNIQYF	TRBJ2-4	few	TRBD1	TRBV6-2/TRBV6-3
TGTGCCAGCTCACCACAGGAATACCAAGAGACCCAGTACTTC	CASSPQEYQETQYF	TRBJ2-5	-	-	TRBV18
TGTGCCAGCAGCCAGGGTGCGAACACCGGGGAGCTGTTTTTT	CASSQGANTGELFF	TRBJ2-2	-	-	TRBV7-3
TGCAGCGTTGTTGTTTGGGGGTCCTACAATGAGCAGTTCTTC	CSVVVWGSYNEQFF	TRBJ2-1	-	-	TRBV29-1
TGTGCCAGCTCTGAAGCCAGCTCTGGAAACACCATATATTTT	CASSEASSGNTIYF	TRBJ1-3	-	-	TRBV18
TGTGCCAGCAGTGTAAGACAGGGCCGCTACAATGAGCAGTTCTTC	CASSVRQGRYNEQFF	TRBJ2-1	-	TRBD1	TRBV2
TGCAGTGCTAGTCCGGGAAAGAGGCAAGAGACCCAGTACTTC	CSASPGKRQETQYF	TRBJ2-5	many	-	TRBV20-1
TGCAGTACGAGACTAGCATCGAGAGGGGAGCAGTTCTTC	CSTRLASRGEQFF	TRBJ2-1	-	TRBD2	TRBV20-1
TGCGCCAGCAGCTTGGCTTTAAATGAGCAGTTCTTC	CASSLALNEQFF	TRBJ2-1	many	-	TRBV5-1
TGTGCCATCGGGGGGGCGGCGTATGGCTACACCTTC	CAIGGAAYGYTF	TRBJ1-2	-	-	TRBV7-8
TGTGCCAGCACACCGGGACGGAAGATATACAAAAACATTCAGTACTTC	CASTPGRKIYKNIQYF	TRBJ2-4	many	-	TRBV12-3/TRBV12-4
TGCGCCAGCAGCACCGGGACTACCGTTTACAATGAGCAGTTCTTC	CASSTGTTVYNEQFF	TRBJ2-1	-	TRBD2	TRBV5-1
TGCGCCAGCAGCTTGGAGAGCAGACCGAGCACAGATACGCAGTATTTT	CASSLESRPSTDTQYF	TRBJ2-3	few	-	TRBV5-1
TGTGCCAGCAGTCCGCGACCCTCTGGAAACACCATATATTTT	CASSPRPSGNTIYF	TRBJ1-3	once	-	TRBV27
TGTGCCAGCAGTGGGGCTGTGGCCAGGGAGACCCAGTACTTC	CASSGAVARETQYF	TRBJ2-5	many	-	TRBV2
TGCGCCAGCAGCTTGGCTGGCGGGGCGAACACCGGGGAGCTGTTTTTT	CASSLAGGANTGELFF	TRBJ2-2	many	-	TRBV5-1